This entry concerns a single T cell receptor (beta chain). The clone's antigen remains unknown. Nothing much larger sits one base from this clone, and base qualities are not available. One collaborating source in Seattle enrolled patients while the patients were actively infected and followed the patients over time throughout the course of disease. Whole blood was collected in K2EDTA tubes by collaborating institutions according to the institutions' own protocols. Collaborator samples were shipped for TCRbeta analysis as frozen whole blood, isolated PBMCs, or DNA extracted from either sample type. The cysteine opens and the phenylalanine closes a CDR3 of 16 amino acids. Only CDR3 DNA remains: 48 bases, in frame from the first base. From a lookup of the germline V gene (reference sequence), CDR1 and CDR2 are SGHNT and YYREEE. Trimming leaves V shorter by 2 bases and J shorter by 2 bases, with the junction holding 6 bases beyond the gene matches.

This entry belongs to a study of blood T cell repertoires in COVID-19 (dated by TCRdb to about 2020). A note on the overall study: Collaborator samples came from the United States, Italy and Spain and covered acute and convalescent phases of COVID-19. The repertoires were released in a freely available public database intended as a resource for research on the immune response to SARS-CoV-2. Nearly every sample came with metadata listing a de-identified subject ID, COVID-19 status, age in years and sex. Where available, HLA class I and class II types were taken from metadata supplied by the sample provider and were not determined by assay-based typing. Samples were obtained from the ongoing ImmuneRACE study (first 160 participants) and from over 1,000 subjects provided by 6 global collaborators. The dataset comprised deeply sampled blood TCRbeta repertoires from subjects exposed to, actively infected with, or recovered from COVID-19. The material from the prospective study consisted of cDNA or gDNA derived from T cells, B-cell-depleted T cells, or PBMCs.

Broad study findings and their caveats: The quantity of clinical and demographic metadata differed by source and by participant and was supplied without curation.

TCRbeta CDR3 regions were amplified from genomic DNA using the immunoSEQ Assay, a bias-controlled multiplex PCR. As for how the authors treated the data: Nucleated cell counts per sample were estimated from amplification of reference gene primers within the assay. Sequence reads were collapsed and filtered to measure the absolute abundance of every unique TCRbeta CDR3 rearrangement. For each sample, productive Simpson clonality was calculated as the square root of Simpson's diversity index across productive rearrangements. TCRdb took this table from immuneACCESS and kept in-frame rearrangements with V and J called. Such tables lack part of the clones; where checked against another copy, unresolved V genes explain under half of the gap, and the rest is unexplained. V, J and clone size derive from that table, while D and trimming were established from the DNA sequence. Recorded for this sample are fewer than 400,000 clones; roughly 90% of them occurred a single time. The ten biggest clones cover roughly 2.9% of the sample.

Sequencing input: peripheral blood. The chain is assembled from TRBV5-4 and TRBJ2-1, with TRBD1 matching 8 junction bases. The clonotype was recovered from a woman under 40 with COVID-19, enrolled during active disease. The CDR3 region reads CASSFADRGTYNEQFF. The nucleotides read TGTGCCAGCAGCTTCGCCGACAGGGGCACCTACAATGAGCAGTTCTTC. When the CDR3 is completed using the reference TRBV5-4 and TRBJ2-1 genes on either side, the full variable domain is ETGVTQSPTHLIKTRGQQVTLRCSSQSGHNTVSWYQQALGQGPQFIFQYYREEENGRGNFPPRFSGLQFPNYSSELNVNALELDDSALYLCASSFADRGTYNEQFFGPGTRLTVL.